What follows is one TCR beta chain and its context. This CDR3 spans 14 amino acids. CDR1 KGHSH and CDR2 LQKENI come from the germline V gene. The V gene end was trimmed by 6 bases and the J gene end by 8 bases; junction bases not matched to a gene: 8. This table comes from immunoSEQ multiplex PCR, and its TCRdb copy is limited to in-frame clones, with some not included. The table shows 11,000 to 15,000 clones, with roughly 84% occurring only once. This specimen belongs to a study of technical replicates of blood from several donors. Sequences were obtained from PBMCs. The chain recombines TRBV18 with TRBJ1-4; 8 nucleotides align to TRBD1. The sequence was collected from a human donor in good health. This CDR3 is CASSPGQGREKLFF. The DNA for the CDR3 is TGTGCCAGCTCTCCTGGACAGGGAAGGGAAAAACTGTTTTTT. Full variable domain (outside the CDR3, taken from reference TRBV18 and TRBJ1-4): NAGVMQNPRHLVRRRGQEARLRCSPMKGHSHVYWYRQLPEEGLKFMVYLQKENIIDESGMPKERFSAEFPKEGPSILRIQQVVRGDSAAYFCASSPGQGREKLFFGSGTQLSVL.